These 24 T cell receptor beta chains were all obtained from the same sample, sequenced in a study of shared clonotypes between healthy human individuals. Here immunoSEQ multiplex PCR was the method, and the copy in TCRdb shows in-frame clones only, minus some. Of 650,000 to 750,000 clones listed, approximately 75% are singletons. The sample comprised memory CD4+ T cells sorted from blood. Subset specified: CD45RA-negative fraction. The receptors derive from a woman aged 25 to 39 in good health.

As DNA, the CDR3 is TGTGCCAGCCGCATAGCGGGAGCCTACGAGCAGTACTTC. Translating it yields CASRIAGAYEQYF. This chain connects TRBV27 to TRBJ2-7; TRBD2 matches 9 bases. This CDR3 spans 13 amino acids. Trimming at V came to 8 bases and at J to 2 bases, leaving 4 bases not matched to a gene. The V gene's germline CDR1 is MNHEY and CDR2 SMNVEV (reference sequence).

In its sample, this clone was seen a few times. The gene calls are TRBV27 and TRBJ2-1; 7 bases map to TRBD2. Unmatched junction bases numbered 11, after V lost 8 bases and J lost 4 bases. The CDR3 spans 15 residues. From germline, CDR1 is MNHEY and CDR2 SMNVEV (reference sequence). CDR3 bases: TGTGCCAGCCGTGCGGGGGACTTACCGTACAATGAGCAGTTCTTC. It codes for CASRAGDLPYNEQFF.

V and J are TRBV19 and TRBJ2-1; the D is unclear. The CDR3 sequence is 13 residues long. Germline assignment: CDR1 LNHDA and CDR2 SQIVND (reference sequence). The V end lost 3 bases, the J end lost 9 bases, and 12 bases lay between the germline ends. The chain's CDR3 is CASSISQRIEQFF. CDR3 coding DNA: TGTGCCAGTAGTATTAGTCAGCGCATTGAGCAGTTCTTC. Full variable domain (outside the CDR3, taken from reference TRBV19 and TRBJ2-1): DGGITQSPKYLFRKEGQNVTLSCEQNLNHDAMYWYRQDPGQGLRLIYYSQIVNDFQKGDIAEGYSVSREKKESFPLTVTSAQKNPTAFYLCASSISQRIEQFFGPGTRLTVL.

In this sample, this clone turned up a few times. The CDR3 region is CASSPEGQGVREQYF. CDR3 DNA: TGTGCCAGCTCACCAGAGGGACAGGGGGTTCGCGAGCAGTACTTC. This rearrangement joins TRBV18 to TRBJ2-7, with 11 bases that match TRBD1. Trimming took 2 bases from V and 6 from J; bases not matched to a gene: 6. Germline CDR1 is KGHSH and CDR2 is LQKENI. The CDR3 is 15 amino acids.

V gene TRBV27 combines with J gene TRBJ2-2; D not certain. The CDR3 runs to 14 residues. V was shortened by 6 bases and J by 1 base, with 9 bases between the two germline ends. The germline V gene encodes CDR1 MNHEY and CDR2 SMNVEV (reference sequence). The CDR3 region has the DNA TGTGCCAGCAGCCTGACAATGAACACCGGGGAGCTGTTTTTT. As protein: CASSLTMNTGELFF.

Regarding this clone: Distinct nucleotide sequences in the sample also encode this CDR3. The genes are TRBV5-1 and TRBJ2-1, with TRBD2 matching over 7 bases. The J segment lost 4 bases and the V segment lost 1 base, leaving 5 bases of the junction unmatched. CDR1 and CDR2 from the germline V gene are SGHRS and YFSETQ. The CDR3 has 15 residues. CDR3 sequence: CASSLSSGAYNEQFF. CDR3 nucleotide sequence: TGCGCCAGCAGCTTGTCTAGCGGAGCGTACAATGAGCAGTTCTTC.

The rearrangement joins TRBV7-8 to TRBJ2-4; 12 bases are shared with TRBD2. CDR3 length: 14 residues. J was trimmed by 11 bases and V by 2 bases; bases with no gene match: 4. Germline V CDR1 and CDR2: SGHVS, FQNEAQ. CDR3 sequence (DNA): TGTGCCAGCAGCTTAAGGACTAGCGGGGTCGTTCAGTACTTC. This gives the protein CASSLRTSGVVQYF.

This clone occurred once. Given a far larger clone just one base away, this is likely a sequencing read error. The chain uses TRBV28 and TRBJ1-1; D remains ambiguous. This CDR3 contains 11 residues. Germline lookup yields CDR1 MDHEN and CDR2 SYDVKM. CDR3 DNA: TGTGCCGGCAGTTCCCTACTCGAAGCTTTCTTT. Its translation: CAGSSLLEAFF.

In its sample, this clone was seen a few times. The CDR3 DNA follows: TGTGCCATCAGTCCGCAACTAGCGGGAGAAATGAACATTCAGTACTTC. Protein sequence: CAISPQLAGEMNIQYF. V and J are TRBV10-3 and TRBJ2-4; 11 bases agree with TRBD2. The junction had 10 bases not matched to a gene; V was cut back by 5 bases and J by 7 bases. Germline V gene lookup returns CDR1 ENHRY and CDR2 SYGVKD. The CDR3 spans 16 residues.

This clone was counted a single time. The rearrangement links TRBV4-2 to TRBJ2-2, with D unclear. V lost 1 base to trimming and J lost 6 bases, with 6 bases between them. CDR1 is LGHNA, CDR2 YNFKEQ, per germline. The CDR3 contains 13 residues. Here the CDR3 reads CASSQGQAGELFF. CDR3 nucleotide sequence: TGTGCCAGCAGCCAAGGCCAGGCCGGGGAGCTGTTTTTT.

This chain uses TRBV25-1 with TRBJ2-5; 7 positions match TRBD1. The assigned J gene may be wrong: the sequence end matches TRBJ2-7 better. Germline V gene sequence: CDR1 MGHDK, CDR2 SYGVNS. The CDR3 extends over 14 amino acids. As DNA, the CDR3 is TGTGCCAGCAGTGGCAGGGACAGCTCCTACGAGCAGTACTTC. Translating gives CASSGRDSSYEQYF.

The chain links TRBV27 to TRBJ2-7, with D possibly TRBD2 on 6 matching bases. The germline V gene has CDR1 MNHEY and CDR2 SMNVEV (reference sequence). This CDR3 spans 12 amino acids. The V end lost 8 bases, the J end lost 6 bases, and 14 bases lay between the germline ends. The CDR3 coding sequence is TGTGCCAGCTCGGGGGTGAGCAGCGAGCAGTACTTC. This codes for CASSGVSSEQYF.

Here the CDR3 reads CASSPDSLYEKLFF. For the CDR3, the DNA is TGCGCCAGCAGCCCGGACAGTCTTTATGAAAAACTGTTTTTT. The V gene is TRBV5-1, the J gene TRBJ1-4, with D maybe TRBD1 (6 bases). Deletions cut 4 bases from V and 6 bases from J, with 13 bases between. The length of the CDR3 is 14 residues. Germline V lookup: CDR1 SGHRS, CDR2 YFSETQ.

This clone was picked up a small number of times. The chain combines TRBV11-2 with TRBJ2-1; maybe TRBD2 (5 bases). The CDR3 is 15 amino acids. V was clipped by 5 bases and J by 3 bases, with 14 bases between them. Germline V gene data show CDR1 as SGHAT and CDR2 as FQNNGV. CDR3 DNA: TGTGCCAGCAGCCACTCTTCGAGCGGCTACAATGAGCAGTTCTTC. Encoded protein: CASSHSSSGYNEQFF.

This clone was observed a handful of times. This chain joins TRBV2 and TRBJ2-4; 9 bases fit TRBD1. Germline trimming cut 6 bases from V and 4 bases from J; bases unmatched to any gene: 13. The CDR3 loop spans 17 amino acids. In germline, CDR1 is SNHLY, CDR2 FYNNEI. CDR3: CASRGQGGSGRKNIQYF. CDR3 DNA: TGTGCCAGCAGGGGACAGGGAGGAAGCGGGCGGAAAAACATTCAGTACTTC. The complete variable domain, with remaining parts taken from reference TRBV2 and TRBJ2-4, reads EPEVTQTPSHQVTQMGQEVILRCVPISNHLYFYWYRQILGQKVEFLVSFYNNEISEKSEIFDDQFSVERPDGSNFTLKIRSTKLEDSAMYFCASRGQGGSGRKNIQYFGAGTRLSVL.

DNA for the CDR3: TGTGCCAGCACAACGGACGGGAGCAATCAGCCCCAGCATTTT. It specifies CASTTDGSNQPQHF. The gene calls are TRBV5-5 and TRBJ1-5; unclear D gene. Germline CDR1 is SGHKS and CDR2 is YYEKEE (reference sequence). The CDR3 sequence is 14 residues long. Trimming removed 6 bases from V and 1 base from J, with 11 bases in between. Together with reference TRBV5-5 and TRBJ1-5, the CDR3 gives the full variable domain: DAGVTQSPTHLIKTRGQQVTLRCSPISGHKSVSWYQQVLGQGPQFIFQYYEKEERGRGNFPDRFSARQFPNYSSELNVNALLLGDSALYLCASTTDGSNQPQHFGDGTRLSIL.

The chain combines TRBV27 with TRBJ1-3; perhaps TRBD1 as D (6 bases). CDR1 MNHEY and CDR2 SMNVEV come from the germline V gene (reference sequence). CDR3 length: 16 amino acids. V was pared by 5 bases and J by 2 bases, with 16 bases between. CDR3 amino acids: CASSPRKGGTGNTIYF. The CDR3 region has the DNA TGTGCCAGCAGTCCCCGGAAAGGGGGGACTGGAAACACCATATATTTT.

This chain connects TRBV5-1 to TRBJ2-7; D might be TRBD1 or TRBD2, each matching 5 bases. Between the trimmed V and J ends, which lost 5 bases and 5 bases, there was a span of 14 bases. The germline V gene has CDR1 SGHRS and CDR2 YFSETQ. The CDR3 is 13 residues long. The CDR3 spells CASRAGGTDEQYF. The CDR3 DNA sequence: TGCGCCAGCAGGGCTGGGGGAACCGACGAGCAGTACTTC.

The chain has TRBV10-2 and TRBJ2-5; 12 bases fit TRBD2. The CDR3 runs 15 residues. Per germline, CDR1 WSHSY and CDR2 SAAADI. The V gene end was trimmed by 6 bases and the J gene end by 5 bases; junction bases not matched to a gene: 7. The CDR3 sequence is CASSDRTSGTETQYF. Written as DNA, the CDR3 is TGCGCCAGCAGCGACCGGACTAGCGGGACGGAGACCCAGTACTTC.

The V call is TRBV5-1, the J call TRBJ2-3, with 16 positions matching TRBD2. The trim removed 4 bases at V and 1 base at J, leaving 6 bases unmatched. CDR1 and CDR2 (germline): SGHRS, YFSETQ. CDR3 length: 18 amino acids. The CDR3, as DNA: TGCGCCAGCAGCCTGGGACTAGCGGGAGGGGGCCGCACAGATACGCAGTATTTT. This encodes CASSLGLAGGGRTDTQYF.

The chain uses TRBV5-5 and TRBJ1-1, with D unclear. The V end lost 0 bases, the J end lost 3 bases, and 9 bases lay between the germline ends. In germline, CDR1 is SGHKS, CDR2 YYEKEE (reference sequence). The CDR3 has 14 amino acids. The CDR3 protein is CASSLAASHTEAFF. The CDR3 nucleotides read TGTGCCAGCAGCTTGGCGGCCAGCCACACTGAAGCTTTCTTT.

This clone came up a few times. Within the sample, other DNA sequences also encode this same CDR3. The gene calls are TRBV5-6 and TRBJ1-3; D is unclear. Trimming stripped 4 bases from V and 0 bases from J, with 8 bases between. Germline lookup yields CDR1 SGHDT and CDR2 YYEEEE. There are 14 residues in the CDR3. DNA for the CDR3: TGTGCCAGCAGCCCTCTTGACTCTGGAAACACCATATATTTT. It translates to CASSPLDSGNTIYF.

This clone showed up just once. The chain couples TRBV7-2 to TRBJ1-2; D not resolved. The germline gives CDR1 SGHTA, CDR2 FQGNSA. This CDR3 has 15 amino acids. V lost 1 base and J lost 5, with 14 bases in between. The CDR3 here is CASSLDPTAFYGYTF. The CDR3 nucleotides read TGTGCCAGCAGCTTAGACCCCACAGCCTTTTATGGCTACACCTTC.

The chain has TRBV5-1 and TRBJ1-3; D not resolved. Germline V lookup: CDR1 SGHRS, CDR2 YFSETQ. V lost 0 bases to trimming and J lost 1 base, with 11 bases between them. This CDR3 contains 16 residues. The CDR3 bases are TGCGCCAGCAGCTTGGGTCCCAAAACTTCTGGAAACACCATATATTTT. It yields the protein CASSLGPKTSGNTIYF.